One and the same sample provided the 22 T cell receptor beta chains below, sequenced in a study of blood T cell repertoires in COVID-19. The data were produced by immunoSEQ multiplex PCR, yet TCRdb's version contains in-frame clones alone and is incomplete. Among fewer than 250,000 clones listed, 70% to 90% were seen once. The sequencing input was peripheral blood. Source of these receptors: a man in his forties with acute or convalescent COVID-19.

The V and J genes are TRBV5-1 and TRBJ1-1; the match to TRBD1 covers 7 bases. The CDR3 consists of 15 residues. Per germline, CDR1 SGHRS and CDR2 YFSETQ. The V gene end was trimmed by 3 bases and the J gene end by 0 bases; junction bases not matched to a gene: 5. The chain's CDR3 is CASSSQGTVNTEAFF. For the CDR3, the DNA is TGCGCCAGCAGCTCTCAGGGGACAGTGAACACTGAAGCTTTCTTT.

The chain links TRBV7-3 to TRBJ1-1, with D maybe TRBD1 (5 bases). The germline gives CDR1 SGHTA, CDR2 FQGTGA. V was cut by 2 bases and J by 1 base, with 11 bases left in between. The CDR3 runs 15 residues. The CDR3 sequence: CASSLGGGTNTEAFF. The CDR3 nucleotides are TGTGCCAGCAGCTTAGGTGGCGGGACGAACACTGAAGCTTTCTTT. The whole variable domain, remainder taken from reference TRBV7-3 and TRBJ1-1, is GAGVSQTPSNKVTEKGKYVELRCDPISGHTALYWYRQSLGQGPEFLIYFQGTGAADDSGLPNDRFFAVRPEGSVSTLKIQRTERGDSAVYLCASSLGGGTNTEAFFGQGTRLTVV.

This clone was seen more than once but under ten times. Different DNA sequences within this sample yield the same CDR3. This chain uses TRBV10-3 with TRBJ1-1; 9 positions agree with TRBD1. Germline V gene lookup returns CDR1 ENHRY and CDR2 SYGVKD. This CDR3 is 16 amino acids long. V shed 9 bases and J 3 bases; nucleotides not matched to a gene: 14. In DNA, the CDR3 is TGTGCCATACGACCGGACAGGGGCGGCGGCGACACTGAAGCTTTCTTT. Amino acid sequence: CAIRPDRGGGDTEAFF.

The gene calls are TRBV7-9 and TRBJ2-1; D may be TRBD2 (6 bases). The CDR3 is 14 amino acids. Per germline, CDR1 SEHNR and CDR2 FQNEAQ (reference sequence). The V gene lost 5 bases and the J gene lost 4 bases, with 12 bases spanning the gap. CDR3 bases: TGTGCCAGCAGCGATCGGAGCGGGTACAATGAGCAGTTCTTC. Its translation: CASSDRSGYNEQFF.

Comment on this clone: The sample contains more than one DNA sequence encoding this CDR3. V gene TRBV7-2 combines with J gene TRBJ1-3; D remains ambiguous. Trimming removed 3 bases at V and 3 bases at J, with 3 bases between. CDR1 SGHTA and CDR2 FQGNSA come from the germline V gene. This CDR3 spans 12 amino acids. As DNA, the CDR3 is TGTGCCAGCAGCTTTCGTGGAAACACCATATATTTT. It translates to CASSFRGNTIYF.

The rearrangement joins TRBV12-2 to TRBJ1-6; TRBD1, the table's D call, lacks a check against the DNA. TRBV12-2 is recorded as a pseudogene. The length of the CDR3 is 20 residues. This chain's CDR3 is CASRFAKRQGISSYNSPLHF. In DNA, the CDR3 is TGTGCAAGTCGCTTCGCCAAGCGACAGGGTATAAGCTCCTATAATTCACCCCTCCACTTT.

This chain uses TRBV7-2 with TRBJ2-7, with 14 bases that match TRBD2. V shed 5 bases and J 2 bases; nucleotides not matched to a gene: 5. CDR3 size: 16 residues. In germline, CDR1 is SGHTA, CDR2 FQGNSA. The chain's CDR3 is CASSEGLAGGAYEQYF. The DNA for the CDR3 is TGTGCCAGCAGCGAAGGACTAGCGGGGGGCGCCTACGAGCAGTACTTC.

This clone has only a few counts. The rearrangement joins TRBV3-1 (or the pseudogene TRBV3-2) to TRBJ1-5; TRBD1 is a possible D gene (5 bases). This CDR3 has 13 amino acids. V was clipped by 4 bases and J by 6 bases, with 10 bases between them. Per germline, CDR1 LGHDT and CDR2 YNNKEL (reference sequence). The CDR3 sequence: CASSRDSAQPQHF. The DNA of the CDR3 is TGTGCCAGCAGCCGAGACAGCGCTCAGCCCCAGCATTTT.

DNA of the CDR3: TGTGCTAGTGGTTTGGTACCTATGGGACAGGGAATGTTGAACACTGAAGCTTTCTTT. Protein product: CASGLVPMGQGMLNTEAFF. The chain recombines TRBV12-5 with TRBJ1-1, with TRBD1 matching 9 bases. CDR3 size: 19 residues. CDR1 LGHNT and CDR2 FRNRAP come from the germline V gene. V lost 0 bases and J lost 0; bases outside the gene matches: 11.

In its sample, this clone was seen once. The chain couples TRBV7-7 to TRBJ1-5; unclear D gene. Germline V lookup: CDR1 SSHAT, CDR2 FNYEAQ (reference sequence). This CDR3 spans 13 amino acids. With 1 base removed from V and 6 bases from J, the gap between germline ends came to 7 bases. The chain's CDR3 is CASSLGEGQPQHF. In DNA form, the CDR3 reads TGTGCCAGCAGCTTAGGAGAGGGTCAGCCCCAGCATTTT. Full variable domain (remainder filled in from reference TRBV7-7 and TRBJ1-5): GAGVSQSPRYKVTKRGQDVTLRCDPISSHATLYWYQQALGQGPEFLTYFNYEAQPDKSGLPSDRFSAERPEGSISTLTIQRTEQRDSAMYRCASSLGEGQPQHFGDGTRLSIL.

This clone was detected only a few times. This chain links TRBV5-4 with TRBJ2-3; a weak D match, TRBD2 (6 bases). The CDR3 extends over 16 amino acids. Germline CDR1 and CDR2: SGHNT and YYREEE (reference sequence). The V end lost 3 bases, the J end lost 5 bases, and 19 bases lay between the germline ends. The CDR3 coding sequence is TGTGCCAGCAGCTCCACTGGGGACTGGGGTGGAGATACGCAGTATTTT. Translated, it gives CASSSTGDWGGDTQYF.

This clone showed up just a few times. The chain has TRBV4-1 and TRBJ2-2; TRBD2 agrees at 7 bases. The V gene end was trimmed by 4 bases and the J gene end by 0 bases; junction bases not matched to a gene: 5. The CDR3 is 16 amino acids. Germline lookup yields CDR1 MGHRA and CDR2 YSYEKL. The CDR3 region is CASSPSGASNTGELFF. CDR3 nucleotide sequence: TGCGCCAGCAGCCCCAGCGGGGCCTCGAACACCGGGGAGCTGTTTTTT.

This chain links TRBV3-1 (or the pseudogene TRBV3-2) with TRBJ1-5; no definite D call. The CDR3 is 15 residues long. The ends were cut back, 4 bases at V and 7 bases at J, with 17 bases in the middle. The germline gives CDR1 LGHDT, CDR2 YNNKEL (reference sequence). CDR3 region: CASSPRGTQLQPQHF. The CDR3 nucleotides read TGTGCCAGCAGCCCCCGGGGAACGCAGTTGCAGCCCCAGCATTTT.

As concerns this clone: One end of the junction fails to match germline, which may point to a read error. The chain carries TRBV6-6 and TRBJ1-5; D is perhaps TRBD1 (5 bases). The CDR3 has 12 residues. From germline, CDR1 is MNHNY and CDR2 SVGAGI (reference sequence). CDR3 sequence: CTTGGGNQPQHF. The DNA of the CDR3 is TGCACCACCGGGGGAGGCAATCAGCCCCAGCATTTT.

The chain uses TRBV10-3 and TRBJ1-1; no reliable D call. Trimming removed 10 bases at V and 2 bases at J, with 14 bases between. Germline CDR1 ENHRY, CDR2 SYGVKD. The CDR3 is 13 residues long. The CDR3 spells CATREMTNTEAFF. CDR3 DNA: TGTGCCACGCGAGAAATGACAAACACTGAAGCTTTCTTT.

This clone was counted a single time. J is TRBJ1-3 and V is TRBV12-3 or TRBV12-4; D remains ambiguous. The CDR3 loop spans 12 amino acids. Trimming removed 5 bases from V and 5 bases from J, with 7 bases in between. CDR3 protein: CASSGERNTIYF. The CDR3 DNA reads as TGTGCCAGCAGTGGGGAGCGAAACACCATATATTTT.

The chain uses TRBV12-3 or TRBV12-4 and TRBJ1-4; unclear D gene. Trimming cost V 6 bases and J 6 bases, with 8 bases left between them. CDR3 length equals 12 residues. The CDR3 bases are TGTGCCAGCAGAACTCCGGATGAAAAACTGTTTTTT. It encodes CASRTPDEKLFF.

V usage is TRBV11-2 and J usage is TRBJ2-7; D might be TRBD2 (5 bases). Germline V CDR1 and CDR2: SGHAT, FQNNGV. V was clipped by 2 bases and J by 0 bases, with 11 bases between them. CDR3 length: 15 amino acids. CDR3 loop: CASSLRGPSSYEQYF. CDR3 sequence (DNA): TGTGCCAGCAGCTTACGGGGTCCTAGCTCCTACGAGCAGTACTTC.

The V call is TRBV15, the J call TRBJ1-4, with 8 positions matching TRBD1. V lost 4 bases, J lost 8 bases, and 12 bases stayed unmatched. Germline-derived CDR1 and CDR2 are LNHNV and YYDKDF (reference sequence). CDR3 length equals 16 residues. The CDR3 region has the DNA TGTGCCACCAGCATTTTACAGGGGGTGAGTGGAGAAAAACTGTTTTTT. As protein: CATSILQGVSGEKLFF.

CDR3 sequence: CASSLERTGVTEAFF. CDR3 nucleotides: TGCGCCAGCAGCTTGGAACGGACAGGGGTCACTGAAGCTTTCTTT. The chain recombines TRBV5-1 with TRBJ1-1; TRBD1 matches 9 bases. Germline lookup yields CDR1 SGHRS and CDR2 YFSETQ. CDR3 length: 15 amino acids. With 0 bases clipped from V and 4 bases from J, the junction kept 4 bases outside the gene matches. Combining the CDR3 with reference TRBV5-1 and TRBJ1-1 gives the whole variable domain KAGVTQTPRYLIKTRGQQVTLSCSPISGHRSVSWYQQTPGQGLQFLFEYFSETQRNKGNFPGRFSGRQFSNSRSEMNVSTLELGDSALYLCASSLERTGVTEAFFGQGTRLTVV.

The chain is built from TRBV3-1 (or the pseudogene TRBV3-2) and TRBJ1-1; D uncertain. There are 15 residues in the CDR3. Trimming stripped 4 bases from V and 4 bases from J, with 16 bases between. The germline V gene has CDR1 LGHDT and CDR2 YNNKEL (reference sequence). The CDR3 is CASSPPRGGSTEAFF. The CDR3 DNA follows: TGTGCCAGCAGCCCTCCTCGCGGAGGGAGCACTGAAGCTTTCTTT.

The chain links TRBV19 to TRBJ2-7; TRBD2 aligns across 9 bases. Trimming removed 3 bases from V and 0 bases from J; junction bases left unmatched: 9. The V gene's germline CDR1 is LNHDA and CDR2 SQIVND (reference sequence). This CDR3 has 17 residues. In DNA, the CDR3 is TGTGCCAGTAGTATCGGGTTAGCGGGGGTATCCTCCTACGAGCAGTACTTC. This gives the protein CASSIGLAGVSSYEQYF.